The 29 T cell receptor beta chains given below trace back to one sample, sequenced in a study of T cells in Graves' hyperthyroidism and ophthalmopathy. RNA transcripts served as the template for amplifying TCR beta CDR3 regions. With the HTBI primer set, the TCR CDR3 went through a first round of RT-PCR. In TCRdb, the multiplex PCR reads were re-called with MiXCR into one record per CDR3 protein. This table has a few hundred thousand distinct CDR3 sequences, around a sixth appearing once. The sequenced sample consisted of blood. The source is a woman aged 25 to 45 with Graves' hyperthyroidism.

Concerning this clonotype itself: This clone may be a read error of a much larger clone one base away. The genes are TRBV12-3 or TRBV12-4 and TRBJ2-1, with D possibly TRBD2 on 5 matching bases. CDR3 size: 14 residues. CDR3 bases: TGTGCCAGCAGTTTGGGAGAACGGTACAATGAGGAGTTCTTC. Encoded protein: CASSLGERYNEEFF.

This clonotype has a count of ten or more. This rearrangement joins TRBV10-3 to TRBJ2-7; the D gene is possibly TRBD1 (6 bases). The CDR3 spans 13 residues. V was shortened by 9 bases and J by 1 base, with 13 bases between the two germline ends. Germline CDR1 and CDR2: ENHRY and SYGVKD. In nucleotides, the CDR3 is TGTGCCATATCCGGGACAAATTCCTACGAGCAGTACTTC. Translated, it gives CAISGTNSYEQYF.

The CDR3 spells CAISAAGGTEAFF. CDR3 DNA sequence: TGTGCCATCAGCGCGGCAGGGGGCACTGAAGCTTTCTTT. J is TRBJ1-1 and V is TRBV10-3, with 7 bases matching TRBD1. The trim removed 6 bases at V and 4 bases at J, leaving 5 bases unmatched. The length of the CDR3 is 13 residues. CDR1 and CDR2 (germline): ENHRY, SYGVKD.

This chain links TRBV20-1 with TRBJ2-7, with TRBD2 identical over 12 bases. Per the germline V gene, CDR1 is DFQATT and CDR2 is SNEGSKA (reference sequence). V shed 2 bases and J 9 bases; nucleotides not matched to a gene: 8. This CDR3 is built from 14 residues. CDR3 protein: CSARRTSGTHGQYF. Here the CDR3 DNA reads TGCAGTGCTAGAAGGACTAGCGGGACCCACGGGCAGTACTTC.

This clonotype was seen a handful of times. The chain combines TRBV9 with TRBJ2-1, with D uncertain. Germline V gene lookup returns CDR1 SGDLS and CDR2 YYNGEE. This CDR3 contains 12 residues. V was cut by 2 bases and J by 8 bases, with 8 bases left in between. The CDR3 DNA reads as TGTGCCAGCAGCGTTAAGATGCATGAGCAGTTCTTC. It codes for CASSVKMHEQFF.

This clonotype was counted many times. The rearrangement uses TRBV28 and TRBJ1-4; TRBD1 might be the D (5 bases). This CDR3 has 14 amino acids. CDR1 is MDHEN, CDR2 SYDVKM, per germline. The V end lost 5 bases, the J end lost 0 bases, and 7 bases lay between the germline ends. The CDR3 here is CASSGTATNEKLFF. CDR3 coding DNA: TGTGCCAGCAGTGGGACGGCAACTAATGAAAAACTGTTTTTT.

This clonotype appeared many times. The chain carries TRBV7-9 and TRBJ2-7; 10 positions match TRBD2. Germline V gene data show CDR1 as SEHNR and CDR2 as FQNEAQ (reference sequence). This CDR3 has 17 amino acids. J gave up 0 bases and V 4 bases, and 9 bases lay outside the gene matches. CDR3 in DNA: TGTGCCAGCAGCTACCCCACTAGCGGGACGATCTCCTACGAGCAGTACTTC. Residues: CASSYPTSGTISYEQYF.

There are many counts of this clonotype. The V call is TRBV5-1, the J call TRBJ1-1; D might be TRBD1 (5 bases). V shed 2 bases and J shed 4 bases, with 6 bases lying between them. The germline CDR1 and CDR2 sequences are SGHRS and YFSETQ. The CDR3 is made up of 12 amino acids. CDR3 protein: CASSFQGTEAFF. DNA for the CDR3: TGCGCCAGCAGCTTTCAGGGCACTGAAGCTTTCTTT.

This clonotype was seen repeatedly, ten times or more. The chain has TRBV28 and TRBJ1-1; D unclear. V lost 6 bases and J lost 0, with 11 bases in between. The CDR3 is made up of 14 amino acids. Germline-derived CDR1 and CDR2 are MDHEN and SYDVKM. The CDR3 spells CASSPYRVNTEAFF. The CDR3 coding sequence is TGTGCCAGCAGCCCCTACAGAGTGAACACTGAAGCTTTCTTT.

This clonotype was observed many times. The chain recombines TRBV27 with TRBJ2-1; D is possibly TRBD2 (6 bases). The CDR3 has 11 residues. V was clipped by 7 bases and J by 10 bases, with 11 bases between them. The germline CDR1 and CDR2 sequences are MNHEY and SMNVEV (reference sequence). The CDR3 DNA sequence: TGTGCCAGCAAACGCGGGATGGAGCAGTTCTTC. Translated: CASKRGMEQFF.

This clonotype has a count of ten or more. The chain employs TRBV12-3 or TRBV12-4 and TRBJ1-6; maybe TRBD1 (5 bases). The V end lost 5 bases, the J end lost 3 bases, and 20 bases lay between the germline ends. This CDR3 is 18 amino acids long. CDR3 sequence reads: CASSPRGRAGIYNSPLHF. The CDR3 DNA sequence: TGTGCCAGCAGTCCTAGGGGCAGGGCAGGGATCTATAATTCACCCCTCCACTTT.

This clonotype was seen at least ten times. Its ends do not fully match the called genes, so a read error is possible. The V and J genes are TRBV10-2 and TRBJ2-7, with D perhaps given as TRBD1 or TRBD2 (6 bases each). CDR3 length: 13 amino acids. Germline V CDR1 and CDR2: WSHSY, SAAADI. The CDR3: CASSLGGNYEQYF. The CDR3 DNA reads as TGTGCCAGCAGTTTGGGGGGCAACTACGAGCAGTACTTC.

This clonotype was recorded many times. The genes are TRBV6-1 and TRBJ1-1; D perhaps matches TRBD1 (6 bases). Trimming took off 5 bases at V and 2 bases at J, with 12 bases between the two ends. Germline CDR1 reads MNHNS; CDR2 reads SASEGT. This CDR3 is 14 amino acids long. The CDR3 here is CASSHPGTNTEAFF. The CDR3, as DNA: TGTGCCAGCAGTCACCCGGGGACAAACACTGAAGCTTTCTTT.

To note about this clonotype: The DNA is left out, because the CDR3 cannot be placed on it with certainty; the CDR3 is given as TCRdb lists it. The CDR3 reads CASILDRGTNNSPLHF. The V gene is TRBV2, the J gene TRBJ1-6; the listed D gene, TRBD1, was not tested against the DNA. The CDR3 totals 16 residues, both ends included. CDR1 is SNHLY and CDR2 is FYNNEI in the germline V gene.

This clonotype was counted at least ten times. This sequence joins TRBV5-1 and TRBJ2-1, with TRBD2 identical over 12 bases. This CDR3 is built from 18 residues. Germline-derived CDR1 and CDR2 are SGHRS and YFSETQ. The ends lost 4 bases at V and 7 bases at J; junction bases unmatched: 15. The CDR3 DNA reads as TGCGCCAGCAGCATGCGACTAGCGGGAGTCTTGTATGAAAATGAGCAGTTCTTC. Residues: CASSMRLAGVLYENEQFF. Drawing the rest from reference TRBV5-1 and TRBJ2-1, the complete variable domain is KAGVTQTPRYLIKTRGQQVTLSCSPISGHRSVSWYQQTPGQGLQFLFEYFSETQRNKGNFPGRFSGRQFSNSRSEMNVSTLELGDSALYLCASSMRLAGVLYENEQFFGPGTRLTVL.

This clonotype was seen many times. This rearrangement joins TRBV10-1 to TRBJ2-1; TRBD2 matches 12 bases. Losses at the gene ends were 4 bases for V and 1 base for J; bases not matched to a gene: 8. This CDR3 has 18 residues. CDR1 is WNHNN and CDR2 is SYGVQD in the germline V gene (reference sequence). The CDR3 region has the DNA TGCGCCAGCAGTGGGGCTAGCGGGAGGGCCGGATCCTACAATGAGCAGTTCTTC. Encoded protein: CASSGASGRAGSYNEQFF.

The chain links TRBV4-3 to TRBJ2-7; TRBD1 matches at 7 bases. This CDR3 has 15 amino acids. In germline, CDR1 is LGHNA, CDR2 YSLEER. Trimming at V came to 4 bases and at J to 2 bases, leaving 8 bases not matched to a gene. The CDR3 DNA sequence: TGCGCCAGCAGCCCCGGGACAGCACGGACCTACGAGCAGTACTTC. Encoded protein: CASSPGTARTYEQYF.

This clonotype has only a few counts. The CDR3 sequence is CASSNKRDPTDTQYF. In nucleotides, the CDR3 is TGTGCCAGCAGCAATAAGCGGGACCCCACAGATACGCAGTATTTT. This chain joins TRBV11-1 and TRBJ2-3, with 7 bases matching TRBD2. V lost 5 bases to trimming and J lost 2 bases; unmatched junction nucleotides: 7. The germline V gene encodes CDR1 SGHAT and CDR2 FQDESV (reference sequence). The length of the CDR3 is 15 residues. The full variable domain, in which reference TRBV11-1 and TRBJ2-3 provide the parts outside the CDR3, is EAEVAQSPRYKITEKSQAVAFWCDPISGHATLYWYRQILGQGPELLVQFQDESVVDDSQLPKDRFSAERLKGVDSTLKIQPAELGDSAMYLCASSNKRDPTDTQYFGPGTRLTVL.

V is TRBV20-1 and J is TRBJ1-5; TRBD1 is a possible D gene (5 bases). Per germline, CDR1 DFQATT and CDR2 SNEGSKA (reference sequence). Between the trimmed V and J ends, which lost 6 bases and 0 bases, there was a span of 15 bases. The CDR3 sequence is 15 residues long. Written as DNA, the CDR3 is TGCAGTGCCGGACACAGATCTAATAGCAATCAGCCCCAGCATTTT. It is translated as CSAGHRSNSNQPQHF.

This clonotype was observed at least ten times. This sequence joins TRBV3-1 and TRBJ1-2; the D is unclear. The germline V gene encodes CDR1 LGHDT and CDR2 YNNKEL (reference sequence). V lost 1 base to trimming and J lost 5 bases, with 8 bases between them. The CDR3 has 13 amino acids. The chain's CDR3 is CASSQGILYGYTF. The CDR3 nucleotides are TGTGCCAGCAGCCAAGGCATCCTTTATGGCTACACCTTC.

This clonotype was seen more than once but under ten times. The chain recombines TRBV14 with TRBJ2-2, with 10 bases fitting TRBD2. With V trimmed by 3 bases and J by 5 bases, 6 bases remained unmatched. CDR1 and CDR2 from the germline V gene are SGHDN and FVKESK. The CDR3 runs 16 residues. CDR3 protein: CASSHVLAGVTGELFF. In nucleotides, the CDR3 is TGTGCCAGCAGCCACGTCCTAGCGGGAGTTACCGGGGAGCTGTTTTTT.

This clonotype was found many times. V usage is TRBV5-1 and J usage is TRBJ2-6; TRBD1 aligns across 7 bases. Trimming took 7 bases from V and 2 from J; bases not matched to a gene: 6. The CDR3 length is 15 residues. Germline assignment: CDR1 SGHRS and CDR2 YFSETQ. CDR3 nucleotides: TGCGCCAGCGCGCAAGGGGGCGCTGGGGCCAACGTCCTGACTTTC. Its translation is CASAQGGAGANVLTF.

This sequence joins TRBV25-1 and TRBJ1-1; D gene uncertain. Germline loops: CDR1 MGHDK, CDR2 SYGVNS. The CDR3 is 15 residues long. V was cut by 6 bases and J by 0 bases, with 14 bases left in between. In DNA form, the CDR3 reads TGTGCCAGCAGCTACTTTAGGAGCATGAACACTGAAGCTTTCTTT. Its protein product is CASSYFRSMNTEAFF. Using reference TRBV25-1 and TRBJ1-1 for the parts outside the CDR3, the full variable domain is EADIYQTPRYLVIGTGKKITLECSQTMGHDKMYWYQQDPGMELHLIHYSYGVNSTEKGDLSSESTVSRIRTEHFPLTLESARPSHTSQYLCASSYFRSMNTEAFFGQGTRLTVV.

The V and J genes are TRBV6-1 and TRBJ2-1, with 10 positions matching TRBD2. Trimming took 5 bases from V and 8 from J; bases not matched to a gene: 12. CDR1 and CDR2 from the germline V gene are MNHNS and SASEGT. The CDR3 is 16 residues long. For the CDR3, the DNA is TGTGCCAGCAGTCCTATTACGAGCGGGAGGGGGGATGAGCAGTTCTTC. This gives the protein CASSPITSGRGDEQFF.

This clonotype has just a few counts. The rearrangement joins TRBV4-3 to TRBJ2-5; 16 bases fit TRBD2. CDR1 is LGHNA and CDR2 is YSLEER in the germline V gene. Trimming cost V 4 bases and J 1 base; bases outside gene matches: 12. The CDR3 sequence is 20 residues long. CDR3 loop: CASSPVPGLAGGRIQETQYF. The DNA for the CDR3 is TGCGCCAGCAGCCCGGTTCCGGGACTAGCGGGAGGGCGGATCCAAGAGACCCAGTACTTC.

V gene TRBV29-1 combines with J gene TRBJ2-1; maybe TRBD2 (6 bases). This CDR3 is 14 amino acids long. The V and J ends lost 3 bases and 0 bases respectively, with 9 bases between them. Germline CDR1 reads SQVTM; CDR2 reads ANQGSEA. In DNA form, the CDR3 reads TGCAGCGTTGAGAGCGGGTTCTCCTACAATGAGCAGTTCTTC. Its protein is CSVESGFSYNEQFF.

In this sample, this clonotype turned up a few times. This chain uses TRBV20-1 with TRBJ2-2; TRBD2 matches at 9 bases. The CDR3 sequence is 14 residues long. Trimming cost V 3 bases and J 7 bases; bases outside gene matches: 6. Germline CDR1 DFQATT, CDR2 SNEGSKA (reference sequence). Here the CDR3 reads CSASGGRADGELFF. DNA for the CDR3: TGCAGTGCTAGTGGCGGGAGGGCCGACGGGGAGCTGTTTTTT.

The J gene is TRBJ2-1, the V gene TRBV2; D gene uncertain. Trimming left V 7 bases short and J 0 bases short, with 7 bases between. The germline V gene encodes CDR1 SNHLY and CDR2 FYNNEI. The CDR3 contains 13 residues. The CDR3 loop is CASTTTSYNEQFF. The CDR3 DNA reads as TGTGCCAGCACAACTACCTCCTACAATGAGCAGTTCTTC.

The sample holds one count of this clonotype. A read error may explain this, as a much larger clone is one base away. This chain uses TRBV20-1 with TRBJ1-2; possible D gene TRBD1, 5 bases. The CDR3 consists of 14 residues. Trimming took off 0 bases at V and 7 bases at J, with 15 bases between the two ends. Germline V gives CDR1 DFQATT, CDR2 SNEGSKA (reference sequence). CDR3 DNA sequence: TGCAGTGCTAGAGAGGGGGGAAAGGGCTGTGGCTACACCTTC. Translating gives CSAREGGKGCGYTF.